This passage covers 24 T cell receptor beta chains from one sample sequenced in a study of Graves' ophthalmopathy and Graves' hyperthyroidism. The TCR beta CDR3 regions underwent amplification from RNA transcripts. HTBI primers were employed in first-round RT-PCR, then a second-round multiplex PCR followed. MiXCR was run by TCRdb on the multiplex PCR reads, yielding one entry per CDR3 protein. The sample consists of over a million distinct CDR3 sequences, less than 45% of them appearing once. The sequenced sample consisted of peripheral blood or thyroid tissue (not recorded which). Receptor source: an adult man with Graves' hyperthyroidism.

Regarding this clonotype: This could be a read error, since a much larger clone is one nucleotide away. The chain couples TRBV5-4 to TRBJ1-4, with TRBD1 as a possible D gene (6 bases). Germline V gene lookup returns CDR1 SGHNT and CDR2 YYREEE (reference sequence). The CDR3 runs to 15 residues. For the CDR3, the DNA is TGCGCCAGCAGCCGAGCAACAGGGAATTATGAAAAACTGTTTTTT. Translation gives CASSRATGNYEKLFF.

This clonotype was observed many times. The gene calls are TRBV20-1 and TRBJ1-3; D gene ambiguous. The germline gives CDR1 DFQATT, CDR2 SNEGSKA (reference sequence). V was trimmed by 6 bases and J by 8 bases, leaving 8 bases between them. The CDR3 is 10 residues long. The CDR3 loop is CSARRDTIYF. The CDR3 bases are TGCAGTGCAAGGCGGGACACCATATATTTT.

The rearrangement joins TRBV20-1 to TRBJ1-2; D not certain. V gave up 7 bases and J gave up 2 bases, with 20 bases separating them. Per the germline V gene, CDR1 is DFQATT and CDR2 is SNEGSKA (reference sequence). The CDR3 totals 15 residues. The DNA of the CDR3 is TGCAGTGTAACGGGAGGGCTAGGGCAGAACTATGGCTACACCTTC. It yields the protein CSVTGGLGQNYGYTF.

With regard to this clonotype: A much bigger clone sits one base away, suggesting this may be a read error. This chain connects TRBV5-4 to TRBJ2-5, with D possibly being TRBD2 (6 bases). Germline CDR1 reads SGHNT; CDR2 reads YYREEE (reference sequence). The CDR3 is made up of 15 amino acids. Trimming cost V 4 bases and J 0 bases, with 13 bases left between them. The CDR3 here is CASSTGPSDQETQYF. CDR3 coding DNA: TGTGCCAGCAGCACGGGCCCTAGCGACCAAGAGACCCAGTACTTC. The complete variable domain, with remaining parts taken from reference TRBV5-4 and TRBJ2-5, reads ETGVTQSPTHLIKTRGQQVTLRCSSQSGHNTVSWYQQALGQGPQFIFQYYREEENGRGNFPPRFSGLQFPNYSSELNVNALELDDSALYLCASSTGPSDQETQYFGPGTRLLVL.

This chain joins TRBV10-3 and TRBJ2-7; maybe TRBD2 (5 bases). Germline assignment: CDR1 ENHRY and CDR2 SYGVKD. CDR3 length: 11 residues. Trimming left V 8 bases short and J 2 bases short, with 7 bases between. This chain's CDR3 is CAIGGTYEQYF. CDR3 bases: TGTGCCATCGGAGGAACCTACGAGCAGTACTTC.

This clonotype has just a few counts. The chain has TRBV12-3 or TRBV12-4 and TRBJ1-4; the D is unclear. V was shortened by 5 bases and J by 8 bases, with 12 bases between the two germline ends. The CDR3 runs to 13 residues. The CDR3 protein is CASSEHSWEKLFF. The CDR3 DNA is TGTGCCAGCAGTGAGCATAGTTGGGAAAAACTGTTTTTT.

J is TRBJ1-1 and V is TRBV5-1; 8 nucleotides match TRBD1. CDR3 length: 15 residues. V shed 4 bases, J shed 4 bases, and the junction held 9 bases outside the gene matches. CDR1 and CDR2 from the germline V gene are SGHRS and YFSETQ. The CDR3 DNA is TGCGCCAGCAGCACACAGGGGGAAGGAGGCACTGAAGCTTTCTTT. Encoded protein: CASSTQGEGGTEAFF.

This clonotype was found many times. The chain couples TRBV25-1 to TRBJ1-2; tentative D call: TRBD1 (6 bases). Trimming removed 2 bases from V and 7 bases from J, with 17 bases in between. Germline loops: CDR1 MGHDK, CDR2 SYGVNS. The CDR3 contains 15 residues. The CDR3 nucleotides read TGTGCCAGCAGTGAAATGGGAGGGGGTTTCGGTGGCTACACCTTC. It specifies CASSEMGGGFGGYTF.

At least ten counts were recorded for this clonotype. As DNA, the CDR3 is TGCGCCAGCAGTGAGGCAGGGACTCAGCCCCAGCATTTT. The encoded protein is CASSEAGTQPQHF. The V gene is TRBV10-2, the J gene TRBJ1-5; D perhaps matches TRBD1 (5 bases). Trimming pared 2 bases from V and 6 bases from J, leaving 8 bases between. The CDR3 runs to 13 residues. Per the germline V gene, CDR1 is WSHSY and CDR2 is SAAADI.

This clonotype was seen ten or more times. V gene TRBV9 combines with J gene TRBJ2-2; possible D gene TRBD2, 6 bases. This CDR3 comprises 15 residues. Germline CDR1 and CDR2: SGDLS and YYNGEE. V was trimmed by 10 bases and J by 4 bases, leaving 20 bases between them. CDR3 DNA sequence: TGTGCCGAGTTGGCGGGAACGACCGGCACCGGGGAGCTGTTTTTT. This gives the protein CAELAGTTGTGELFF. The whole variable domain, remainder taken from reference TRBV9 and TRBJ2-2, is DSGVTQTPKHLITATGQRVTLRCSPRSGDLSVYWYQQSLDQGLQFLIQYYNGEERAKGNILERFSAQQFPDLHSELNLSSLELGDSALYFCAELAGTTGTGELFFGEGSRLTVL.

For the CDR3, the DNA is TGCGCCAGCAGTGAGCCCATACAGGGGTACGGAAATTCACCCCTCCACTTT. It specifies CASSEPIQGYGNSPLHF. V is TRBV10-2 and J is TRBJ1-6, with 7 bases lining up with TRBD1. There are 17 residues in the CDR3. Germline V gene lookup returns CDR1 WSHSY and CDR2 SAAADI. After removal of 2 bases from V and 7 bases from J, the junction contained 11 bases not matched to a gene.

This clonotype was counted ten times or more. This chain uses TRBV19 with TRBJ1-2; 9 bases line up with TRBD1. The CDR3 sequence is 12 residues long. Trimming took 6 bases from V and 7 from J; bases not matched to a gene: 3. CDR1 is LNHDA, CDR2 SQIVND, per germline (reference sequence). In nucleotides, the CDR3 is TGTGCCAGTAGCGAGACAGGGGGTGGCTACACCTTC. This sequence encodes CASSETGGGYTF.

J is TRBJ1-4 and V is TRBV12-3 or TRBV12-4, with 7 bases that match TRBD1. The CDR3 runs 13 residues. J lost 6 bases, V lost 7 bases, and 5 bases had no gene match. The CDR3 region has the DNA TGTGCCAGCAAACAGGGGCTTCATGAAAAACTGTTTTTT. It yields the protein CASKQGLHEKLFF.

CDR3 loop: CAWLLLGQRMNTEAFF. The CDR3 nucleotides read TGTGCCTGGCTTCTTTTGGGGCAGAGAATGAACACTGAAGCTTTCTTT. V gene TRBV30 combines with J gene TRBJ1-1; D might be TRBD1 (5 bases). The CDR3 covers 16 residues. Per the germline V gene, CDR1 is GTSNPN and CDR2 is SVGIG (reference sequence). With 5 bases removed from V and 0 bases from J, the gap between germline ends came to 19 bases.

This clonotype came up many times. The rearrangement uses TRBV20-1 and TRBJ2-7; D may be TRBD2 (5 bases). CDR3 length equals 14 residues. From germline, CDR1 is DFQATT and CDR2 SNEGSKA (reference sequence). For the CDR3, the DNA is TGCACGGCTATGAGTGGACTGAGGGTGGTTGAGCAGTACTTC. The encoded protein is CTAMSGLRVVEQYF.

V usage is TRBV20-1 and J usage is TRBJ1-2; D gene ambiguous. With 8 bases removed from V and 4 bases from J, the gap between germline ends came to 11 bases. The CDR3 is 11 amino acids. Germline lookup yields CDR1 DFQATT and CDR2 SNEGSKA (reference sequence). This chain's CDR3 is CSWPSGYGYTF. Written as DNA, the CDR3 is TGCAGTTGGCCCAGCGGCTATGGCTACACCTTC.

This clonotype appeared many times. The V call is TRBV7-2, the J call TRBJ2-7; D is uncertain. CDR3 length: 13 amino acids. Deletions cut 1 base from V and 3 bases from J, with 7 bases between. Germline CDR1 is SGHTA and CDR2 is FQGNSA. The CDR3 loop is CASSLESFYEQYF. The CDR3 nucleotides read TGTGCCAGCAGCTTAGAGTCTTTCTACGAGCAGTACTTC.

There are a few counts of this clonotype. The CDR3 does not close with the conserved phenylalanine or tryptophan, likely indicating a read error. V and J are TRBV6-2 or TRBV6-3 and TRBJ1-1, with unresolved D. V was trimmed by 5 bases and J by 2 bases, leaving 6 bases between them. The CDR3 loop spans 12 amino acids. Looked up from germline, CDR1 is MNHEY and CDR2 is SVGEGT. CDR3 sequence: CASSRINTEAFL. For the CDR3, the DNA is TGTGCCAGCAGTCGCATTAACACTGAAGCTTTCCTT.

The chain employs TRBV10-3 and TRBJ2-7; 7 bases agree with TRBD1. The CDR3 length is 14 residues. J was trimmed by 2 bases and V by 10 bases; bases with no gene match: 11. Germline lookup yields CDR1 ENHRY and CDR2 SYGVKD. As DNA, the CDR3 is TGTGCCAGCACCATATCGACAGGGCCCTACGAGCAGTACTTC. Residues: CASTISTGPYEQYF.

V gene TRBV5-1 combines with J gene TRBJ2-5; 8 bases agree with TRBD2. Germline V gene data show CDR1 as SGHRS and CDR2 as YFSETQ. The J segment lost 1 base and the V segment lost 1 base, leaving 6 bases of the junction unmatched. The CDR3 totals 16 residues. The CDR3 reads CASSLSAGGLQETQYF. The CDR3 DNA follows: TGCGCCAGCAGCTTGTCCGCGGGGGGTCTCCAAGAGACCCAGTACTTC. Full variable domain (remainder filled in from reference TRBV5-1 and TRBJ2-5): KAGVTQTPRYLIKTRGQQVTLSCSPISGHRSVSWYQQTPGQGLQFLFEYFSETQRNKGNFPGRFSGRQFSNSRSEMNVSTLELGDSALYLCASSLSAGGLQETQYFGPGTRLLVL.

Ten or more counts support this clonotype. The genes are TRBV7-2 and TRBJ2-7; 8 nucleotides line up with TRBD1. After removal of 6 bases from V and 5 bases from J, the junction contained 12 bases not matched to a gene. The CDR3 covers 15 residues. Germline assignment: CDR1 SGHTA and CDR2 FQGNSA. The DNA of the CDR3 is TGTGCCAGCAGACCCATTGGACAGGGTATACACGAGCAGTACTTC. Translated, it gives CASRPIGQGIHEQYF.

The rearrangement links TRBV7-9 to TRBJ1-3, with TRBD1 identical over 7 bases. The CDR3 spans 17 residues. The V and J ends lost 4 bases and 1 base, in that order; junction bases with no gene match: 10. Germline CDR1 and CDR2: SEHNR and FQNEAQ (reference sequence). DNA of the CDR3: TGTGCCAGCAGCTCTTCGATGGACAGGTTTTCTGGAAACACCATATATTTT. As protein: CASSSSMDRFSGNTIYF.

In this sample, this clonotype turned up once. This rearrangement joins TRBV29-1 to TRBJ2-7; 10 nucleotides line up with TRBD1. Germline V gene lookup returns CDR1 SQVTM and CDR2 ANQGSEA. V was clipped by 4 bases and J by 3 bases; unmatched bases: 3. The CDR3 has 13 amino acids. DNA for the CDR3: TGCAGCGTTGCGGGGGACAGGGGCTACGAGCAGTACTTC. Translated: CSVAGDRGYEQYF.

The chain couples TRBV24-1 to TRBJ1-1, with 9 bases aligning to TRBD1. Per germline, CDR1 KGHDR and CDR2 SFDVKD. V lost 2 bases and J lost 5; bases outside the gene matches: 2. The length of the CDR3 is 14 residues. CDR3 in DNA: TGTGCCACCAGTGATTCCGGGACAGGGACTGAAGCTTTCTTT. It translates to CATSDSGTGTEAFF.